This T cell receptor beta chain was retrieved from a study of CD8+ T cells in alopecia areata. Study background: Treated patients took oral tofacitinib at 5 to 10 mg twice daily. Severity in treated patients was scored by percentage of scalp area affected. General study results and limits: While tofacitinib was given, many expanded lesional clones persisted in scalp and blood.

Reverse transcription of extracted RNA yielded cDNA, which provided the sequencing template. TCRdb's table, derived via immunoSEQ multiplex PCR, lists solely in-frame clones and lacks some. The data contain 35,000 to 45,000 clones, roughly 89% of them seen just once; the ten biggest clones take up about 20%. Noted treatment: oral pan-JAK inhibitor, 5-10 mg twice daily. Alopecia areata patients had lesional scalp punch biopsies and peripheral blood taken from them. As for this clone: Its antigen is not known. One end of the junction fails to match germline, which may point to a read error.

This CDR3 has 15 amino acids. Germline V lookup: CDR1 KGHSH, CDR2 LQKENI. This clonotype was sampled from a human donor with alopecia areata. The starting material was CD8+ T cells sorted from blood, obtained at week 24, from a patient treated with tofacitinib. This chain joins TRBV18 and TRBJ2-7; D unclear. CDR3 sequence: CASSPPNLLSHEQYF. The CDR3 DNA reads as TGTGCCAGCTCACCACCAAATCTCCTCTCCCACGAGCAGTACTTC.